Below, 7 T cell receptor beta chains from the same sample are listed, as sequenced in a study of shared clonotypes between healthy human individuals. Sequencing was performed with immunoSEQ multiplex PCR; in TCRdb, only in-frame clones are kept and a portion is missing. The profile shows hundreds of thousands of clones, around 80% of them singletons. Source material: PBMCs. The receptor set was obtained from a middle-aged woman in good health. Some clones in this sample may be carry-over from other donors' samples.

The rearrangement links TRBV28 to TRBJ2-3, with unresolved D. This CDR3 comprises 15 residues. Germline values: CDR1 MDHEN, CDR2 SYDVKM. Deletions cut 3 bases from V and 1 base from J, with 11 bases between. CDR3 nucleotide sequence: TGTGCCAGCAGTTTCGTCGGAGAGGGCACAGATACGCAGTATTTT. It encodes CASSFVGEGTDTQYF.

This chain connects TRBV30 to TRBJ2-7, with 10 bases aligning to TRBD1. The germline V gene has CDR1 GTSNPN and CDR2 SVGIG (reference sequence). Trimming at V came to 3 bases and at J to 2 bases, leaving 10 bases not matched to a gene. The CDR3 is 16 amino acids. The CDR3 region is CAWSPIRDRGPYEQYF. The CDR3 DNA reads as TGTGCCTGGAGCCCTATCCGGGACAGGGGTCCCTACGAGCAGTACTTC. Full variable domain (remainder filled in from reference TRBV30 and TRBJ2-7): SQTIHQWPATLVQPVGSPLSLECTVEGTSNPNLYWYRQAAGRGLQLLFYSVGIGQISSEVPQNLSASRPQDRQFILSSKKLLLSDSGFYLCAWSPIRDRGPYEQYFGPGTRLTVT.

The gene calls are TRBV11-2 and TRBJ1-1, with D unclear. The CDR3 covers 13 residues. CDR1 is SGHAT, CDR2 FQNNGV, per germline. V shed 3 bases and J shed 1 base, with 6 bases lying between them. The CDR3 bases are TGTGCCAGCAGCTTCAACGGGAACACTGAAGCTTTCTTT. Its translation is CASSFNGNTEAFF.

This chain connects TRBV6-4 to TRBJ2-7; TRBD2 is a possible D gene (6 bases). CDR3 length: 13 residues. V was pared by 2 bases and J by 3 bases, with 8 bases between. The germline V gene encodes CDR1 MRHNA and CDR2 SNTAGT. The CDR3, as DNA: TGTGCCAGCAGTGACCGGGGGAACTACGAGCAGTACTTC. It specifies CASSDRGNYEQYF.

The V gene is TRBV19, the J gene TRBJ2-7; TRBD2 matches at 13 bases. The ends lost 4 bases at V and 10 bases at J; junction bases unmatched: 10. The CDR3 runs to 15 residues. Germline V gives CDR1 LNHDA, CDR2 SQIVND (reference sequence). The CDR3 is CASSTGLAGAQTQYF. CDR3 DNA: TGTGCCAGTAGTACCGGACTAGCGGGAGCGCAGACTCAGTACTTC.

A note on this clone: The same CDR3 can be traced to other DNA sequences in this sample. The chain combines TRBV29-1 with TRBJ1-1, with a tentative D call TRBD1 (5 bases). The V and J ends lost 3 bases and 11 bases respectively, with 10 bases between them. The CDR3 spans 10 residues. Germline V gene sequence: CDR1 SQVTM, CDR2 ANQGSEA. Written as DNA, the CDR3 is TGCAGCGTTGAGTGGGGGGGGGCTTTCTTT. Its translation: CSVEWGGAFF.

The chain is built from TRBV7-2 and TRBJ2-1; 8 nucleotides agree with TRBD2. This CDR3 region has 15 residues. Germline CDR1 is SGHTA and CDR2 is FQGNSA. V lost 5 bases, J lost 4 bases, and 7 bases stayed unmatched. The CDR3 protein is CASSRQTSAYNEQFF. In nucleotides, the CDR3 is TGTGCCAGCAGCCGCCAGACTAGCGCGTACAATGAGCAGTTCTTC.